Below, 27 T cell receptor beta chains from the same sample are listed, as sequenced in a study of T cell repertoires in cytomegalovirus infection. One entry per CDR3 protein, called by TCRdb with MiXCR from the reads. The repertoire holds more than 150,000 distinct CDR3 sequences, with about 20% as singletons. Sample: PBMCs. These receptors originate from a human donor in good health (CMV status not recorded). Some clones in this sample may be carry-over from other donors' samples.

This clonotype was counted a few times. This chain connects TRBV12-3 or TRBV12-4 to TRBJ2-2; the D is unclear. The CDR3 is 14 residues long. Deletions cut 6 bases from V and 1 base from J, with 9 bases between. The CDR3 DNA follows: TGTGCCAGCAGACGAACGGAGAACACCGGGGAGCTGTTTTTT. This sequence encodes CASRRTENTGELFF.

This chain links TRBV6-2 or TRBV6-3 with TRBJ2-7; D ambiguous. This CDR3 spans 13 amino acids. Deletions cut 5 bases from V and 0 bases from J, with 8 bases between. Germline CDR1 reads MNHEY; CDR2 reads SVGEGT. This chain's CDR3 is CASSDPSSYEQYF. DNA of the CDR3: TGTGCCAGCAGTGACCCCAGCTCCTACGAGCAGTACTTC.

This clonotype was counted at least ten times. This sequence joins TRBV28 and TRBJ1-3; D not resolved. The germline V gene encodes CDR1 MDHEN and CDR2 SYDVKM. CDR3 length equals 16 residues. Deletions cut 5 bases from V and 0 bases from J, with 14 bases between. For the CDR3, the DNA is TGTGCCAGCAGTCCCCTGGCACATCTCTCTGGAAACACCATATATTTT. Translating it yields CASSPLAHLSGNTIYF.

This clonotype appeared many times. The chain combines TRBV6-5 with TRBJ2-3; 10 bases agree with TRBD1. After removal of 2 bases from V and 9 bases from J, the junction contained 11 bases not matched to a gene. Per the germline V gene, CDR1 is MNHEY and CDR2 is SVGAGI. This CDR3 has 16 residues. CDR3 sequence reads: CASSYTPGQGFDTQYF. For the CDR3, the DNA is TGTGCCAGCAGTTACACCCCGGGACAGGGGTTTGACACGCAGTATTTT.

This clonotype occurred a few times. The chain carries TRBV5-1 and TRBJ1-2; D not certain. Germline assignment: CDR1 SGHRS and CDR2 YFSETQ. The CDR3 totals 13 residues. V lost 1 base and J lost 8, with 12 bases in between. CDR3 bases: TGCGCCAGCAGCTTGAAAGCACCGAGCGGCTACACCTTC. Amino acid sequence: CASSLKAPSGYTF.

This chain joins TRBV6-2 or TRBV6-3 and TRBJ2-3, with D possibly matching TRBD2 (6 bases). There are 16 residues in the CDR3. V was clipped by 4 bases and J by 0 bases, with 14 bases between them. Germline assignment: CDR1 MNHEY and CDR2 SVGEGT. The CDR3 protein is CASSSGRGLSTDTQYF. CDR3 nucleotide sequence: TGTGCCAGCAGTTCAGGGCGGGGTCTCAGCACAGATACGCAGTATTTT.

J is TRBJ2-7 and V is TRBV7-9; 13 bases align to TRBD2. Trimming took 3 bases from V and 7 from J; bases not matched to a gene: 12. CDR1 is SEHNR and CDR2 is FQNEAQ in the germline V gene (reference sequence). The CDR3 runs 17 residues. The CDR3 reads CASSFWTSGRFQREQYF. DNA for the CDR3: TGTGCCAGCAGCTTTTGGACTAGCGGGAGATTTCAGAGGGAGCAGTACTTC.

The rearrangement links TRBV12-3 or TRBV12-4 to TRBJ1-2; D not certain. V lost 7 bases to trimming and J lost 5 bases, with 14 bases between them. The CDR3 has 13 amino acids. Here the CDR3 reads CASNPTEDYGYTF. The CDR3 nucleotides read TGTGCCAGCAATCCGACGGAGGATTATGGCTACACCTTC.

Comment on this clonotype: At one of its ends the junction is not consistent with the germline gene, which may arise from a read error. The chain carries TRBV27 and TRBJ1-4; 7 positions match TRBD1. CDR1 is MNHEY and CDR2 is SMNVEV in the germline V gene (reference sequence). The CDR3 sequence is 15 residues long. The CDR3 loop is CTSSPTGSYNEKLFF. The CDR3 region has the DNA TGTACCAGCAGCCCGACAGGGTCCTATAATGAAAAACTGTTTTTT.

This clonotype was counted at least ten times. This rearrangement joins TRBV7-2 to TRBJ1-2; D perhaps matches TRBD1 (6 bases). The CDR3 has 14 amino acids. The V end was cut by 5 bases, the J end by 8 bases, with 18 bases between. CDR1 and CDR2 from the germline V gene are SGHTA and FQGNSA. The CDR3 sequence is CASSTNGGARGYTF. DNA of the CDR3: TGTGCCAGCAGCACTAACGGGGGGGCCAGGGGCTACACCTTC.

V gene TRBV7-4 combines with J gene TRBJ1-6, with a possible D match to TRBD1 (6 bases). This CDR3 has 13 residues. Trimming left V 5 bases short and J 5 bases short, with 7 bases between. Germline CDR1 and CDR2: SGHVT and SQSDAQ. The CDR3: CASSTGNNSPLHF. As DNA, the CDR3 is TGTGCCAGCAGCACAGGGAATAATTCACCCCTCCACTTT.

This chain uses TRBV5-4 with TRBJ2-2; 7 bases fit TRBD1. V lost 5 bases to trimming and J lost 1 base; unmatched junction nucleotides: 8. The V gene's germline CDR1 is SGHNT and CDR2 YYREEE (reference sequence). The CDR3 is 16 residues long. The CDR3 protein is CASRRHGTVNTGELFF. CDR3 nucleotides: TGTGCCAGCAGGAGGCACGGGACAGTGAACACCGGGGAGCTGTTTTTT.

This clonotype was seen many times. CDR3 sequence: CASGSWGTLNTGELFF. The CDR3 nucleotides are TGTGCTAGTGGCTCCTGGGGGACACTTAACACCGGGGAGCTGTTTTTT. The chain couples TRBV12-5 to TRBJ2-2, with D perhaps matching TRBD1 (6 bases). The V gene's germline CDR1 is LGHNT and CDR2 FRNRAP. V lost 6 bases to trimming and J lost 2 bases, with 16 bases between them. The CDR3 runs 16 residues. Drawing the rest from reference TRBV12-5 and TRBJ2-2, the complete variable domain is DARVTQTPRHKVTEMGQEVTMRCQPILGHNTVFWYRQTMMQGLELLAYFRNRAPLDDSGMPKDRFSAEMPDATLATLKIQPSEPRDSAVYFCASGSWGTLNTGELFFGEGSRLTVL.

There are a few counts of this clonotype. The J gene is TRBJ1-4, the V gene TRBV20-1; no clear D gene. Between the trimmed V and J ends, which lost 5 bases and 7 bases, there was a span of 11 bases. The CDR3 loop spans 12 amino acids. Germline V gives CDR1 DFQATT, CDR2 SNEGSKA (reference sequence). CDR3: CSAGRHGEKLFF. Written as DNA, the CDR3 is TGCAGTGCTGGCCGGCACGGTGAAAAACTGTTTTTT.

This clonotype has a single count. The V gene is TRBV28, the J gene TRBJ2-7; perhaps D is TRBD1 or TRBD2 (5 bases each). CDR1 is MDHEN and CDR2 is SYDVKM in the germline V gene. Trimming pared 4 bases from V and 5 bases from J, leaving 12 bases between. This CDR3 is 13 amino acids long. The CDR3 loop is CASSWGNANEQYF. For the CDR3, the DNA is TGTGCCAGCAGTTGGGGGAACGCTAACGAGCAGTACTTC.

The rearrangement joins TRBV19 to TRBJ1-5; D ambiguous. The CDR3 contains 15 residues. Germline V lookup: CDR1 LNHDA, CDR2 SQIVND (reference sequence). The V and J ends lost 6 bases and 1 base respectively, with 13 bases between them. The CDR3 loop reads CASRVGRKSNQPQHF. DNA of the CDR3: TGTGCCAGTAGGGTCGGCAGGAAAAGCAATCAGCCCCAGCATTTT.

This clonotype was observed a handful of times. The V call is TRBV29-1, the J call TRBJ2-5; the D gene is possibly TRBD1 (5 bases). Trimming took 2 bases from V and 1 from J, leaving 14 bases between them. In germline, CDR1 is SQVTM, CDR2 ANQGSEA. This CDR3 comprises 15 residues. CDR3: CSVESSGMGQETQYF. As DNA, the CDR3 is TGCAGCGTTGAAAGCTCAGGGATGGGCCAAGAGACCCAGTACTTC.

This clonotype was counted a single time. The genes are TRBV6-8 and TRBJ2-7, with D possibly TRBD2 on 7 matching bases. The CDR3 sequence is 16 residues long. Trimming stripped 0 bases from V and 2 bases from J, with 14 bases between. Germline values: CDR1 MNHGY, CDR2 SAAAGT. As DNA, the CDR3 is TGTGCCAGCAGTTACTCGGGCGGGGGCCCTCCCTACGAGCAGTACTTC. Translation gives CASSYSGGGPPYEQYF.

This clonotype was observed at least ten times. The chain uses TRBV7-2 and TRBJ2-7, with 7 bases matching TRBD1. Germline trimming cut 3 bases from V and 0 bases from J; bases unmatched to any gene: 5. The CDR3 covers 15 residues. The germline gives CDR1 SGHTA, CDR2 FQGNSA. For the CDR3, the DNA is TGTGCCAGCAGCTTCCGGGACAGAAGCTCCTACGAGCAGTACTTC. Translating it yields CASSFRDRSSYEQYF.

Comment on this clonotype: It may be a read error: a sequence one base away is much more abundant. This chain connects TRBV7-2 to TRBJ1-5; TRBD1 is a possible D gene (6 bases). The CDR3 sequence is 15 residues long. CDR1 is SGHTA and CDR2 is FQGNSA in the germline V gene. As DNA, the CDR3 is TGTGCCAACAGCCAACAGGGTCGTGGAAATCAGCCCCAGCATTTT. It specifies CANSQQGRGNQPQHF.

This clonotype was found a few times. J is TRBJ2-7 and V is TRBV10-3, with 9 bases aligning to TRBD1. The CDR3 is made up of 14 amino acids. Germline-derived CDR1 and CDR2 are ENHRY and SYGVKD. The ends lost 2 bases at V and 4 bases at J; junction bases unmatched: 3. DNA of the CDR3: TGTGCCATCAGTGAGGGGACAGGGTCATACGAGCAGTACTTC. The encoded protein is CAISEGTGSYEQYF.

This chain uses TRBV12-3 or TRBV12-4 with TRBJ1-1, with D uncertain. The CDR3 is 12 amino acids. The V end was cut by 5 bases, the J end by 5 bases, with 9 bases between. The CDR3 DNA follows: TGTGCCAGCAGTCCAGACGCAACTGAAGCTTTCTTT. This sequence encodes CASSPDATEAFF.

This clonotype was detected only a few times. The rearrangement joins TRBV4-3 to TRBJ2-1, with TRBD2 matching 11 bases. Trimming removed 4 bases from V and 5 bases from J; junction bases left unmatched: 4. From germline, CDR1 is LGHNA and CDR2 YSLEER. This CDR3 has 15 residues. The CDR3 here is CASSRSGLADNEQFF. CDR3 coding DNA: TGCGCCAGCAGCCGATCGGGACTAGCGGACAATGAGCAGTTCTTC.

CDR3 region: CSASPPAQETQYF. For the CDR3, the DNA is TGCAGTGCTAGCCCCCCTGCCCAAGAGACCCAGTACTTC. The genes are TRBV20-1 and TRBJ2-5; no definite D call. V dropped 3 bases and J dropped 1 base, with 9 bases sitting between them. The CDR3 length is 13 residues. Germline CDR1 is DFQATT and CDR2 is SNEGSKA (reference sequence).

The gene calls are TRBV28 and TRBJ2-7; D is uncertain. V shed 3 bases and J shed 3 bases, with 12 bases lying between them. Germline V CDR1 and CDR2: MDHEN, SYDVKM. The CDR3 is 14 residues long. CDR3 in DNA: TGTGCCAGCAGTTTGAGGACCCAACTCTACGAGCAGTACTTC. Translation: CASSLRTQLYEQYF.

This clonotype was found a few times. The genes are TRBV29-1 and TRBJ1-5; 8 bases map to TRBD1. V trimming: 4 bases; J trimming: 4 bases; junction bases outside the gene matches: 3. The germline gives CDR1 SQVTM, CDR2 ANQGSEA. This CDR3 contains 13 residues. The CDR3 DNA is TGCAGCGTTGCGGGACAGGCGAATCAGCCCCAGCATTTT. Amino acids: CSVAGQANQPQHF. Looking up the rest from reference TRBV29-1 and TRBJ1-5 gives the full variable domain: SAVISQKPSRDICQRGTSLTIQCQVDSQVTMMFWYRQQPGQSLTLIATANQGSEATYESGFVIDKFPISRPNLTFSTLTVSNMSPEDSSIYLCSVAGQANQPQHFGDGTRLSIL.

This clonotype was counted many times. V gene TRBV6-5 combines with J gene TRBJ1-1; 8 bases line up with TRBD1. The germline CDR1 and CDR2 sequences are MNHEY and SVGAGI. CDR3 length: 15 amino acids. The J segment lost 4 bases and the V segment lost 1 base, leaving 5 bases of the junction unmatched. CDR3 nucleotides: TGTGCCAGCAGTTACTTGGCAGGGGGCGGCACTGAAGCTTTCTTT. This gives the protein CASSYLAGGGTEAFF.